This entry lists 13 T cell receptor beta chains sequenced from one sample in a study of control samples from healthy donors and cancer patients. Sequencing was performed with immunoSEQ multiplex PCR; in TCRdb, only in-frame clones are kept and a portion is missing. Of over 150,000 clones in the sample, just under 95% were seen once. What was sequenced was blood. Receptors were obtained from a middle-aged man in good health.

This chain links TRBV9 with TRBJ1-5; D possibly corresponds to TRBD1 (5 bases). CDR1 is SGDLS and CDR2 is YYNGEE in the germline V gene. Trimming took 4 bases from V and 4 from J, leaving 12 bases between them. CDR3 size: 14 residues. CDR3 in amino acids: CASSPGGGNQPQHF. Written as DNA, the CDR3 is TGTGCCAGCAGCCCGGGGGGTGGTAATCAGCCCCAGCATTTT. Filled out from reference TRBV9 and TRBJ1-5, the complete variable domain reads DSGVTQTPKHLITATGQRVTLRCSPRSGDLSVYWYQQSLDQGLQFLIQYYNGEERAKGNILERFSAQQFPDLHSELNLSSLELGDSALYFCASSPGGGNQPQHFGDGTRLSIL.

The V and J genes are TRBV7-7 and TRBJ2-7; TRBD1 aligns across 8 bases. In germline, CDR1 is SSHAT, CDR2 FNYEAQ (reference sequence). Unmatched junction bases numbered 5, after V lost 1 base and J lost 3 bases. CDR3 size: 15 residues. The CDR3 spells CASSLGSGGSYEQYF. CDR3 nucleotide sequence: TGTGCCAGCAGCTTAGGGTCAGGGGGCAGCTACGAGCAGTACTTC.

The chain uses TRBV11-1 and TRBJ1-1; no clear D gene. V gave up 5 bases and J gave up 0 bases, with 7 bases separating them. The CDR3 runs to 13 residues. Germline CDR1 and CDR2: SGHAT and FQDESV (reference sequence). The CDR3, as DNA: TGTGCCAGCAGCCCGACGGTGAACACTGAAGCTTTCTTT. Protein sequence: CASSPTVNTEAFF.

The chain links TRBV27 to TRBJ2-7; perhaps TRBD1 as D (6 bases). V was pared by 5 bases and J by 3 bases, with 14 bases between. Germline CDR1 is MNHEY and CDR2 is SMNVEV (reference sequence). This CDR3 is built from 14 residues. For the CDR3, the DNA is TGTGCCAGCAGTCCGACGGACAGAGTCTACGAGCAGTACTTC. Residues: CASSPTDRVYEQYF.

The chain links TRBV27 to TRBJ1-1; tentatively, D is TRBD1 (6 bases). Trimming left V 11 bases short and J 0 bases short, with 10 bases between. This CDR3 comprises 12 residues. Germline values: CDR1 MNHEY, CDR2 SMNVEV (reference sequence). For the CDR3, the DNA is TGTGCCGCTCAGGGGATGAACACTGAAGCTTTCTTT. As protein: CAAQGMNTEAFF.

This clone was counted once. V and J are TRBV4-3 and TRBJ1-1; 10 nucleotides line up with TRBD1. V shed 0 bases and J 0 bases; nucleotides not matched to a gene: 13. Looked up from germline, CDR1 is LGHNA and CDR2 is YSLEER. The CDR3 consists of 20 residues. CDR3 nucleotide sequence: TGCGCCAGCAGCCAAGATCTTGGGATTGGACAGGGGGAAATGAACACTGAAGCTTTCTTT. Its translation: CASSQDLGIGQGEMNTEAFF.

The V gene is TRBV7-9, the J gene TRBJ1-2; D is unclear. There are 14 residues in the CDR3. Trimming removed 2 bases at V and 2 bases at J, with 9 bases between. Germline-derived CDR1 and CDR2 are SEHNR and FQNEAQ (reference sequence). CDR3 nucleotides: TGTGCCAGCAGCTTAACCGGTGTGAACTATGGCTACACCTTC. Residues: CASSLTGVNYGYTF.

J is TRBJ1-1 and V is TRBV2, with D unresolved. This CDR3 has 14 residues. Germline values: CDR1 SNHLY, CDR2 FYNNEI. V was cut by 1 base and J by 5 bases, with 11 bases left in between. The CDR3 region has the DNA TGTGCCAGCAGTGAAGGCCGGGTTTGGACTGAAGCTTTCTTT. This codes for CASSEGRVWTEAFF.

The rearrangement links TRBV27 to TRBJ1-2, with D possibly TRBD1 on 6 matching bases. Trimming stripped 2 bases from V and 4 bases from J, with 11 bases between. Germline V gives CDR1 MNHEY, CDR2 SMNVEV (reference sequence). The CDR3 runs 14 residues. DNA for the CDR3: TGTGCCAGCAGTTTAGAGGGCAGGGGCTATGGCTACACCTTC. Its translation: CASSLEGRGYGYTF.

The V call is TRBV6-6, the J call TRBJ2-7; possible D gene TRBD1, 5 bases. Germline V gives CDR1 MNHNY, CDR2 SVGAGI (reference sequence). The CDR3 sequence is 13 residues long. V lost 4 bases, J lost 2 bases, and 9 bases lay in between. The CDR3 coding sequence is TGTGCCAGCAGTTCCCAGGGCACCTACGAGCAGTACTTC. Its protein is CASSSQGTYEQYF.

The CDR3 DNA follows: TGTGCCAGCAGTTTGGGTTCGACGGGGTCCTACGAGCAGTACTTC. Protein: CASSLGSTGSYEQYF. The gene calls are TRBV28 and TRBJ2-7, with D possibly matching TRBD2 (5 bases). Trimming removed 3 bases at V and 1 base at J, with 13 bases between. The germline V gene encodes CDR1 MDHEN and CDR2 SYDVKM. CDR3 size: 15 residues.

The chain uses TRBV4-2 and TRBJ2-6; tentatively, D is TRBD2 (6 bases). The CDR3 runs to 16 residues. Germline CDR1 LGHNA, CDR2 YNFKEQ. Between the trimmed V and J ends, which lost 2 bases and 2 bases, there was a span of 10 bases. The CDR3 sequence is CASSQPSGAGANVLTF. CDR3 DNA sequence: TGTGCCAGCAGCCAACCGTCGGGGGCTGGGGCCAACGTCCTGACTTTC.

The chain has TRBV6-2 or TRBV6-3 and TRBJ2-5; 12 bases fit TRBD1. J gave up 4 bases and V 3 bases, and 6 bases lay outside the gene matches. The V gene's germline CDR1 is MNHEY and CDR2 SVGEGT. The CDR3 consists of 16 residues. The CDR3 bases are TGTGCCAGCAGTTATAACCGGGACAGGGGGCGAGAGACCCAGTACTTC. Its protein is CASSYNRDRGRETQYF.